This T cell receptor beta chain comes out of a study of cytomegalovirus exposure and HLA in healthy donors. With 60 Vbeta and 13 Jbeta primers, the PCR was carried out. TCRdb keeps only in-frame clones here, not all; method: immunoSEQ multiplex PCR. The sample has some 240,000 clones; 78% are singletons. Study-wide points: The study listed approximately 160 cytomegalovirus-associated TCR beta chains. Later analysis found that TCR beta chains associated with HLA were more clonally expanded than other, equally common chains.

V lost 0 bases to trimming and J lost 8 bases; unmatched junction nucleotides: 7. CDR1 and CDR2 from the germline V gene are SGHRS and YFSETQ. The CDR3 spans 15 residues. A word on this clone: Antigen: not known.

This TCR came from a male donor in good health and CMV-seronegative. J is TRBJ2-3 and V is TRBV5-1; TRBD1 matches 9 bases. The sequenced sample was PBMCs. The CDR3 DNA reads TGCGCCAGCAGCTTGGAGGGACAGGGTTTCGCTACGCAGTATTTT. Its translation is CASSLEGQGFATQYF.